This TCR beta chain was recorded in a study of beta chain features in type 1 diabetes. Study summary: Sorted cells numbering 107,917,701 were examined across all samples.

Study-level points and caveats: Within each of all four CD4+ subsets, Type 1 diabetes patients had TCRB CDR3s that were moderately but significantly shorter.

A remark on this clone: Antigen specificity is unknown.

The germline CDR1 and CDR2 sequences are WNHNN and SYGVQD (reference sequence). V dropped 3 bases and J dropped 0; count of bases not matched to a gene: 2. The CDR3 is 14 amino acids. Investigators reverse transcribed all isolated RNA, so they sequenced expressed TCRB transcripts. Sequencing used immunoSEQ multiplex PCR; TCRdb keeps in-frame clones, though not all of them. The sample lists almost 350,000 clones, around 9.3% seen once, with approximately 1% in the top ten. Purities in excess of 95% were seen in all sorted populations. Sequences were obtained from central memory CD4+ T cells from blood. The V and J genes are TRBV10-1 and TRBJ2-7, with 7 positions matching TRBD1. The origin of this receptor is a man in his thirties or forties with type 1 diabetes. As DNA, the CDR3 is TGCGCCAGCAGTGACGGGACAGCCTCCTACGAGCAGTACTTC. This gives the protein CASSDGTASYEQYF.